These 32 T cell receptor beta chains came from one sample sequenced in a study of blood T cell repertoires in COVID-19. Profiling relied on immunoSEQ multiplex PCR, and the TCRdb table lists in-frame clones only, not all of them. The sample holds about 310,000 clones, roughly nine tenths seen once. Sequenced material: peripheral blood. These TCRs come from a man aged 18 to 35 with active or convalescent COVID-19.

This clone came up once. V gene TRBV10-3 combines with J gene TRBJ2-3, with a tentative D call TRBD1 (5 bases). Trimming pared 5 bases from V and 0 bases from J, leaving 12 bases between. CDR3 size: 15 residues. Germline-derived CDR1 and CDR2 are ENHRY and SYGVKD. The CDR3 DNA reads TGTGCCATCAGTCAGACAGAGACTAGCACAGATACGCAGTATTTT. Amino acids: CAISQTETSTDTQYF.

The rearrangement joins TRBV3-1 (or the pseudogene TRBV3-2) to TRBJ1-1, with a weak D call TRBD1 (6 bases). The CDR3 contains 16 residues. Per germline, CDR1 LGHDT and CDR2 YNNKEL (reference sequence). V was pared by 2 bases and J by 2 bases, with 15 bases between. The CDR3 region has the DNA TGTGCCAGCAGCCAAAGTTGGGCAGGGGATAACACTGAAGCTTTCTTT. As protein: CASSQSWAGDNTEAFF.

The CDR3 here is CASRIGTGLSPLHF. The CDR3, as DNA: TGTGCCAGCAGGATCGGGACAGGACTTTCACCCCTCCACTTT. The gene calls are TRBV6-5 and TRBJ1-6; 8 nucleotides match TRBD1. Germline CDR1 MNHEY, CDR2 SVGAGI. This CDR3 contains 14 residues. With 6 bases clipped from V and 9 bases from J, the junction kept 7 bases outside the gene matches.

This chain connects TRBV4-1 to TRBJ2-7; 11 bases line up with TRBD2. The CDR3 is 19 amino acids. Germline V gene lookup returns CDR1 MGHRA and CDR2 YSYEKL. The ends lost 4 bases at V and 0 bases at J; junction bases unmatched: 14. The CDR3 nucleotides read TGCGCCAGCAGCCTAGTGGCGACTAGCGGGGTTTCGTACTCCTACGAGCAGTACTTC. This translates into CASSLVATSGVSYSYEQYF.

This clone was seen only a few times. The V and J genes are TRBV5-1 and TRBJ2-1; D gene uncertain. CDR1 and CDR2 (germline): SGHRS, YFSETQ. The germline V and J ends were trimmed by 1 base and 2 bases, with 4 bases remaining between them. The length of the CDR3 is 13 residues. DNA for the CDR3: TGCGCCAGCAGCTTGTTAACCTACAATGAGCAGTTCTTC. Translating it yields CASSLLTYNEQFF.

The chain is built from TRBV19 and TRBJ2-2; D remains unclear. The CDR3 sequence is 12 residues long. Germline CDR1 is LNHDA and CDR2 is SQIVND (reference sequence). Trimming cost V 10 bases and J 3 bases, with 9 bases left between them. Here the CDR3 DNA reads TGTGCCATCCTTTCCTACACCGGGGAGCTGTTTTTT. This encodes CAILSYTGELFF.

The chain couples TRBV19 to TRBJ1-2, with D perhaps TRBD1 (6 bases). The CDR3 runs 13 residues. CDR1 LNHDA and CDR2 SQIVND come from the germline V gene (reference sequence). V shed 7 bases and J shed 5 bases, with 14 bases lying between them. CDR3 amino acids: CASNDGQTYGYTF. The CDR3 nucleotides read TGTGCCAGTAACGACGGACAGACTTATGGCTACACCTTC.

CDR3 loop: CASSFDRTEAFF. Here the CDR3 DNA reads TGTGCCAGCAGTTTTGACAGAACTGAAGCTTTCTTT. This chain connects TRBV2 to TRBJ1-1, with a tentative D call TRBD1 (5 bases). Germline lookup yields CDR1 SNHLY and CDR2 FYNNEI. V was clipped by 5 bases and J by 5 bases, with 9 bases between them. The CDR3 spans 12 residues.

The chain employs TRBV6-1 and TRBJ2-6; no clear D gene. V was cut by 2 bases and J by 4 bases, with 6 bases left in between. The germline gives CDR1 MNHNS, CDR2 SASEGT. This CDR3 is built from 14 residues. CDR3 sequence reads: CASSEWAGANVLTF. CDR3 in DNA: TGTGCCAGCAGTGAATGGGCAGGGGCCAACGTCCTGACTTTC.

This clone was seen only a few times. The chain joins TRBV5-1 to TRBJ2-5; a possible D gene is TRBD2 (6 bases). Germline V gene sequence: CDR1 SGHRS, CDR2 YFSETQ. V was clipped by 4 bases and J by 4 bases, with 14 bases between them. The CDR3 is 14 amino acids. The CDR3 DNA reads TGCGCCAGCAGCCCAGTGACTAGTCGAGAGACCCAGTACTTC. Protein: CASSPVTSRETQYF.

The chain uses TRBV24-1 and TRBJ1-2; unclear D gene. The CDR3 consists of 16 residues. Germline V gene lookup returns CDR1 KGHDR and CDR2 SFDVKD. The germline V and J ends were trimmed by 10 bases and 5 bases, with 25 bases remaining between them. CDR3 sequence reads: CATQQAGSPTGYGYTF. CDR3 bases: TGTGCCACTCAGCAGGCAGGCAGCCCAACGGGGTATGGCTACACCTTC.

Worth noting for this clone: This specimen includes other DNA sequences encoding the same CDR3. The V call is TRBV18, the J call TRBJ1-3; tentatively, D is TRBD1 (5 bases). This CDR3 is built from 15 residues. V lost 6 bases and J lost 1, with 13 bases in between. Germline V gene data show CDR1 as KGHSH and CDR2 as LQKENI. The CDR3 sequence is CASSPDSSSGNTIYF. The CDR3 DNA reads TGTGCCAGCTCGCCCGACAGTTCATCTGGAAACACCATATATTTT.

The chain uses TRBV24-1 and TRBJ2-4, with D perhaps matching TRBD1 (5 bases). V lost 10 bases and J lost 2, with 11 bases in between. Germline V gene lookup returns CDR1 KGHDR and CDR2 SFDVKD. The CDR3 length is 13 residues. This CDR3 is CATCRETKNIQYF. The DNA of the CDR3 is TGTGCCACATGCAGGGAAACCAAAAACATTCAGTACTTC.

The CDR3 here is CASSFLTGTGNEQFF. DNA of the CDR3: TGCGCCAGCAGCTTCCTGACAGGGACAGGGAATGAGCAGTTCTTC. This sequence joins TRBV5-1 and TRBJ2-1, with TRBD1 matching 9 bases. V was pared by 2 bases and J by 7 bases, with 7 bases of the junction left unmatched. Germline V gives CDR1 SGHRS, CDR2 YFSETQ. CDR3 length: 15 amino acids.

This rearrangement joins TRBV2 to TRBJ1-5; the match to TRBD1 covers 11 bases. This CDR3 has 14 amino acids. With V trimmed by 3 bases and J by 6 bases, 1 base remained unmatched. Germline V lookup: CDR1 SNHLY, CDR2 FYNNEI. The CDR3 loop is CASSDGTGGQPQHF. The CDR3 DNA follows: TGTGCCAGCAGTGACGGGACAGGGGGTCAGCCCCAGCATTTT.

This chain links TRBV6-5 with TRBJ1-1; 7 nucleotides line up with TRBD1. The trim removed 6 bases at V and 5 bases at J, leaving 6 bases unmatched. Germline V gives CDR1 MNHEY, CDR2 SVGAGI. CDR3 length: 13 residues. The CDR3, as DNA: TGTGCCAGCAGGACAGGGTTTCAGACTGAAGCTTTCTTT. Protein sequence: CASRTGFQTEAFF.

CDR3 bases: TGTGCCAGCAGCTTAGGGGGGCACCAAGAGACCCAGTACTTC. This sequence encodes CASSLGGHQETQYF. The rearrangement joins TRBV7-2 to TRBJ2-5, with a weak D call TRBD1 (6 bases). This CDR3 comprises 14 residues. The V gene's germline CDR1 is SGHTA and CDR2 FQGNSA. V lost 1 base and J 0 bases, leaving 6 bases between the germline ends.

V usage is TRBV28 and J usage is TRBJ1-5; TRBD1 matches at 8 bases. Looked up from germline, CDR1 is MDHEN and CDR2 is SYDVKM. The CDR3 spans 14 residues. V lost 8 bases, J lost 4 bases, and 7 bases stayed unmatched. The CDR3 DNA follows: TGTGCCAGCGGTGACAGGGGCCTAAATCAGCCCCAGCATTTT. Its translation: CASGDRGLNQPQHF.

This chain joins TRBV11-2 and TRBJ2-7; TRBD1 is a possible D gene (5 bases). The V end was cut by 1 base, the J end by 7 bases, with 14 bases between. The CDR3 is made up of 14 amino acids. CDR1 SGHAT and CDR2 FQNNGV come from the germline V gene. The CDR3 here is CASSLVVVGQEQYF. As DNA, the CDR3 is TGTGCCAGCAGCTTAGTTGTAGTCGGACAAGAGCAGTACTTC.

J is TRBJ1-1 and V is TRBV18; 7 nucleotides match TRBD1. This CDR3 has 14 residues. Unmatched junction bases numbered 4, after V lost 4 bases and J lost 2 bases. Germline V gene lookup returns CDR1 KGHSH and CDR2 LQKENI. The CDR3 loop reads CASSLQGINTEAFF. DNA of the CDR3: TGTGCCAGCTCACTACAGGGGATAAACACTGAAGCTTTCTTT. The variable domain in full, with the rest retrieved from reference TRBV18 and TRBJ1-1, is NAGVMQNPRHLVRRRGQEARLRCSPMKGHSHVYWYRQLPEEGLKFMVYLQKENIIDESGMPKERFSAEFPKEGPSILRIQQVVRGDSAAYFCASSLQGINTEAFFGQGTRLTVV.

V usage is TRBV19 and J usage is TRBJ2-1, with 9 bases fitting TRBD1. V shed 3 bases, J shed 7 bases, and the junction held 10 bases outside the gene matches. The germline V gene has CDR1 LNHDA and CDR2 SQIVND (reference sequence). This CDR3 region has 16 residues. The CDR3 DNA reads TGTGCCAGTAGTATTACCGGGACAGGGCTTAAGAATGAGCAGTTCTTC. As protein: CASSITGTGLKNEQFF. The full variable domain, with the rest looked up from reference TRBV19 and TRBJ2-1, is DGGITQSPKYLFRKEGQNVTLSCEQNLNHDAMYWYRQDPGQGLRLIYYSQIVNDFQKGDIAEGYSVSREKKESFPLTVTSAQKNPTAFYLCASSITGTGLKNEQFFGPGTRLTVL.

The chain is built from TRBV5-4 and TRBJ1-1; 10 bases are shared with TRBD1. The CDR3 has 13 residues. From germline, CDR1 is SGHNT and CDR2 YYREEE (reference sequence). V lost 3 bases to trimming and J lost 7 bases; unmatched junction nucleotides: 3. As DNA, the CDR3 is TGTGCCAGCAGCTCGTGGACAGGGGGTGAAGCTTTCTTT. This encodes CASSSWTGGEAFF.

This sequence joins TRBV28 and TRBJ2-5; TRBD1 matches 7 bases. CDR3 length: 13 amino acids. Germline V CDR1 and CDR2: MDHEN, SYDVKM. Trimming at V came to 6 bases and at J to 2 bases, leaving 3 bases not matched to a gene. The CDR3 spells CASRGTAQETQYF. The CDR3 nucleotides are TGTGCCAGCAGAGGGACAGCTCAAGAGACCCAGTACTTC.

J is TRBJ2-7 and V is TRBV5-1; D is perhaps TRBD2 (5 bases). Trimming removed 5 bases from V and 0 bases from J, with 15 bases in between. The CDR3 is made up of 15 amino acids. Germline V lookup: CDR1 SGHRS, CDR2 YFSETQ. For the CDR3, the DNA is TGCGCCAGCAGGTCGGCCCCGGGAAGCTCCTACGAGCAGTACTTC. Protein: CASRSAPGSSYEQYF.

The chain uses TRBV24-1 and TRBJ2-1; 7 nucleotides match TRBD2. Trimming at V came to 6 bases and at J to 0 bases, leaving 13 bases not matched to a gene. Germline V CDR1 and CDR2: KGHDR, SFDVKD. The CDR3 is made up of 18 amino acids. The CDR3 DNA follows: TGTGCCACCAGTCCTTTGGAGCGGGGCGAGAGCTCCTACAATGAGCAGTTCTTC. This codes for CATSPLERGESSYNEQFF.

The V gene is TRBV9, the J gene TRBJ1-6, with TRBD1 as a possible D gene (6 bases). Trimming removed 0 bases from V and 0 bases from J, with 10 bases in between. This CDR3 has 17 residues. Germline lookup yields CDR1 SGDLS and CDR2 YYNGEE. In DNA form, the CDR3 reads TGTGCCAGCAGCGTAGGTCAGGGGAGCTCCTATAATTCACCCCTCCACTTT. Translating gives CASSVGQGSSYNSPLHF.

The chain carries TRBV6-5 and TRBJ2-1; tentatively, D is TRBD2 (5 bases). This CDR3 has 13 amino acids. V dropped 10 bases and J dropped 0 bases, with 10 bases sitting between them. CDR1 MNHEY and CDR2 SVGAGI come from the germline V gene. The CDR3 reads CATRLSSYNEQFF. The CDR3 DNA follows: TGTGCCACCCGACTAAGCTCCTACAATGAGCAGTTCTTC.

The CDR3 nucleotides read TGCGCCAGCAGGGAGACTAGCGGCTTTGGGAATGAGCAGTTCTTC. Amino acid sequence: CASRETSGFGNEQFF. The chain uses TRBV5-1 and TRBJ2-1; 9 bases fit TRBD2. This CDR3 is 15 amino acids long. CDR1 and CDR2 from the germline V gene are SGHRS and YFSETQ. V lost 5 bases to trimming and J lost 7 bases; unmatched junction nucleotides: 10.

The chain couples TRBV29-1 to TRBJ2-2, with TRBD2 as a possible D gene (5 bases). CDR1 and CDR2 (germline): SQVTM, ANQGSEA. V lost 5 bases and J 1 base, leaving 8 bases between the germline ends. The CDR3 loop spans 13 amino acids. CDR3 coding DNA: TGCAGCGTTCTACGGGGGAACACCGGGGAGCTGTTTTTT. This translates into CSVLRGNTGELFF.

The chain joins TRBV6-5 to TRBJ1-2; 7 nucleotides agree with TRBD1. The V segment lost 4 bases and the J segment 8 bases; nucleotides outside the gene matches: 4. The CDR3 has 12 amino acids. CDR1 is MNHEY and CDR2 is SVGAGI in the germline V gene. The CDR3 loop reads CASSSRGRGYTF. As DNA, the CDR3 is TGTGCCAGCAGTTCCAGGGGGAGGGGCTACACCTTC.

This sequence joins TRBV28 and TRBJ2-7, with 11 nucleotides matching TRBD1. V lost 3 bases, J lost 6 bases, and 10 bases stayed unmatched. The CDR3 length is 16 residues. Germline assignment: CDR1 MDHEN and CDR2 SYDVKM. The CDR3 sequence is CASSFRPGQGGIEQYF. CDR3 coding DNA: TGTGCCAGCAGTTTCCGACCGGGACAGGGGGGTATCGAGCAGTACTTC.

J is TRBJ1-1 and V is TRBV9; D not certain. Per germline, CDR1 SGDLS and CDR2 YYNGEE. The CDR3 runs 13 residues. V lost 0 bases and J lost 4, with 7 bases in between. For the CDR3, the DNA is TGTGCCAGCAGCGTAGACACAGTCACTGAAGCTTTCTTT. It is translated as CASSVDTVTEAFF.